Sequencing of this TCR beta chain was carried out in a study of shared clonotypes between healthy human individuals. About the research overall: Each donor's CD4 naive and CD4 memory cells filled three plates apiece, CD8 naive two, and CD8 memory one.

Trimming shortened V by 7 bases and J by 2 bases, and 8 bases separated the two germline ends. The CDR3 consists of 11 residues. CDR1 is SQVTM, CDR2 ANQGSEA, per germline. Assay: immunoSEQ multiplex PCR; the TCRdb copy retains only in-frame clones and omits some. This sample has some 1,100,000 clones; 78% occur once, and the top ten carry 0.52%. Points on this clone: What it binds is not known. With a far larger clone one base away, a read error is the likely cause. It is likely a read error, because the conserved phenylalanine at the end of the CDR3 is missing.

Study-level points and caveats: Non-shared clonotypes were found to have lower generation probabilities than the clonotypes that were shared by all four of the sorted-subset donors.

The chain joins TRBV29-1 to TRBJ1-2; D is undetermined. The receptor was isolated from a man between 18 and 35 years old in good health. Some clones in this sample may be carry-over from other donors' samples. Sequenced material: memory CD4+ T cells from PBMCs. Regarding subset: CD45RA-negative fraction. CDR3 nucleotides: TGCAGCGAGTCCTCAAACTATGGCTACACCCTC. Protein product: CSESSNYGYTL.